This T cell receptor beta chain originates from a study of cytomegalovirus exposure and HLA in healthy donors. Points from the study as a whole: In an earlier analysis, about 90% or about 30%: the productive usage of most TCR beta V segments. Accurate HLA-A and HLA-B prediction from TCR beta sequences was reported for most subjects. The study assumed roughly uniform donor sequencing depth for presence/absence analyses. A few CMV-associated chains were confirmed in vitro to be specific for CMV antigens.

PCR employed 60 Vbeta and 13 Jbeta primers. Measured with immunoSEQ multiplex PCR; TCRdb has only the in-frame clones, and not every one. The table lists about 99,000 clones, with less than 4% in the top ten. Concerning this clone: Its matching antigen is unknown.

This CDR3 contains 15 residues. V was pared by 2 bases and J by 4 bases, with 7 bases of the junction left unmatched. Germline loops: CDR1 KGHSH, CDR2 LQKENI. The TCR originated in a man aged 35-49 years in good health and CMV-seronegative. Material for sequencing was PBMCs. The genes are TRBV18 and TRBJ1-2, with 7 bases matching TRBD1. CDR3 DNA: TGTGCCAGCTCACCAGGGGACAGACACAGCTATGGCTACACCTTC. Translated: CASSPGDRHSYGYTF.